This TCR beta chain was obtained from a study of blood T cell repertoires in COVID-19. Study-wide context: Specimens from acute and convalescent COVID-19 originated in the United States, Italy and Spain. PBMCs, B-cell-depleted T cells, or T cells provided the cDNA or gDNA that made up the material.

Source study methods: The authors estimated nucleated cell counts from reference gene primer amplification. TCRdb's copy holds only in-frame clones and misses some; the assay was immunoSEQ multiplex PCR. D and trimming come from the DNA, and the V and J calls and clone size come from that table. The repertoire holds about 180,000 clones, just under 80% seen once, with 5% to 8.5% in the top ten. CDR1 LGHDT and CDR2 YNNKEL come from the germline V gene (reference sequence). Unmatched junction bases numbered 9, after V lost 2 bases and J lost 10 bases. CDR3 length: 14 residues. V and J are TRBV3-1 (or the pseudogene TRBV3-2) and TRBJ1-2; 8 bases are shared with TRBD1. Sequenced: peripheral blood. This TCR came from a man in his 70s with active or convalescent COVID-19. This CDR3 is CASSQTTGALYYTF. In DNA form, the CDR3 reads TGTGCCAGCAGCCAAACGACAGGGGCATTGTACTACACCTTC.